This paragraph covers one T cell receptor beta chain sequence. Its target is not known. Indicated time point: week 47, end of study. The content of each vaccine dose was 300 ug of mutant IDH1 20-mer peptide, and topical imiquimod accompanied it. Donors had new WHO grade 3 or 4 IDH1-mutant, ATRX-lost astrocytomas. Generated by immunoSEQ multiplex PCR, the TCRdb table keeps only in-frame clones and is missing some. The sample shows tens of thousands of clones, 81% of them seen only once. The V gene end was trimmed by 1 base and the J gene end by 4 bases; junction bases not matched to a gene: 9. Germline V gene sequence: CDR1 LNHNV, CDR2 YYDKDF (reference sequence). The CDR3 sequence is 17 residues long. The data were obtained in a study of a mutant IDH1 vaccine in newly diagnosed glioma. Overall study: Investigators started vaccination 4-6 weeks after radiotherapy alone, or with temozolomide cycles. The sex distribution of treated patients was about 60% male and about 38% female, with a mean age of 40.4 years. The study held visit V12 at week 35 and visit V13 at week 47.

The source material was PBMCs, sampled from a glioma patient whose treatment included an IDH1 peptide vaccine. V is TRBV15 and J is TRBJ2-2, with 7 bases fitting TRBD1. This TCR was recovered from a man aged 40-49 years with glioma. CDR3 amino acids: CATSRAPGQTLTGELFF. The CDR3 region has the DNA TGTGCCACCAGCAGAGCACCGGGACAGACTCTCACCGGGGAGCTGTTTTTT.